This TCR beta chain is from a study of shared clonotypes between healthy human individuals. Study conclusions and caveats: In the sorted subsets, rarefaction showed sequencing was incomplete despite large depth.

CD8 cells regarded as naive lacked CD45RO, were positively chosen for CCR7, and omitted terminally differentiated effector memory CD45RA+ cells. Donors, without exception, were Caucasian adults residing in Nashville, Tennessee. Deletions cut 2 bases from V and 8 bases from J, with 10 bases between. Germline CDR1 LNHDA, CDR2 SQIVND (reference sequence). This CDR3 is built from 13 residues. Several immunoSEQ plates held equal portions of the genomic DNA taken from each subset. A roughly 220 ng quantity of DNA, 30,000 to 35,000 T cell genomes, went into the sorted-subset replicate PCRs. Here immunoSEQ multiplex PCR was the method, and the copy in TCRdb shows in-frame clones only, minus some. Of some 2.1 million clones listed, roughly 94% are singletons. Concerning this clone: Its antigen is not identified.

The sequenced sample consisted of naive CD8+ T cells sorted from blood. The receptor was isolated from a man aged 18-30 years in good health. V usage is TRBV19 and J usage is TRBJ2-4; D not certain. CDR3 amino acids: CASSIILSDIQYF. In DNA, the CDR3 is TGTGCCAGTAGTATAATTTTATCTGACATTCAGTACTTC.